The sequence of this T cell receptor (beta chain) was determined in a study of T cells in Graves' hyperthyroidism and ophthalmopathy. This clonotype was seen repeatedly, ten times or more. Stable disease denoted Graves' hyperthyroidism without ophthalmopathy progression within 18 months. Uncontrolled infections, other autoimmune diseases, pregnancy or lactation led to exclusion of patients. V lost 2 bases, J lost 7 bases, and 11 bases lay in between. The CDR3 spans 12 residues. Germline V CDR1 and CDR2: GTSNPN, SVGIG (reference sequence). The investigators amplified TCR beta CDR3 regions from RNA transcripts. The HTBI primer set served for first-round RT-PCR of the TCR CDR3. TCRdb re-derived calls from the multiplex PCR reads in MiXCR, one entry per CDR3 protein. The table records some 460,000 distinct CDR3 sequences, about 15% of them present only once.

This rearrangement joins TRBV30 to TRBJ1-2, with D tentatively TRBD1 (5 bases). What was sequenced was blood. The TCR comes from a woman aged 18-35 years with Graves' hyperthyroidism. Here the CDR3 reads CAWSTGGVGYTF. CDR3 bases: TGTGCCTGGAGTACGGGAGGGGTTGGCTACACCTTC.